Shown below are 13 T cell receptor beta chains from a single sample sequenced in a study of neurological immune-mediated disorders. The time point: longitudinal time-point 2. MiXCR, applied by TCRdb to the 5' RACE reads, yields one record per CDR3 protein. The data hold tens of thousands of distinct CDR3 sequences, with roughly an eighth observed a single time. Sample: PBMCs. Receptor source: a female donor with HTLV-1-associated myelopathy (HAM/TSP).

This clonotype was recorded at least ten times. The CDR3 region has the DNA TGTGCCAGCAGCATAGATACCGGGGAGCTGTTTTTT. This encodes CASSIDTGELFF. The chain has TRBV12-3 or TRBV12-4 and TRBJ2-2; D uncertain. The CDR3 is made up of 12 amino acids. V was trimmed by 6 bases and J by 5 bases, leaving 7 bases between them.

This clonotype was found many times. The chain is built from TRBV12-3 or TRBV12-4 and TRBJ2-1; 11 bases map to TRBD1. V trimming: 5 bases; J trimming: 8 bases; junction bases outside the gene matches: 8. CDR3 length: 15 residues. This CDR3 is CASSRWDRGSYEQFF. In nucleotides, the CDR3 is TGTGCCAGCAGTCGTTGGGACAGGGGGTCATATGAGCAGTTCTTC.

This clonotype was observed at least ten times. The chain is built from TRBV7-9 and TRBJ1-1; D unresolved. Germline values: CDR1 SEHNR, CDR2 FQNEAQ (reference sequence). V lost 1 base and J lost 0, with 9 bases in between. The CDR3 covers 15 residues. CDR3 nucleotides: TGTGCCAGCAGCTTAGGCGACCGGATGAACACTGAAGCTTTCTTT. This translates into CASSLGDRMNTEAFF. The full variable domain, its missing parts supplied by reference TRBV7-9 and TRBJ1-1, is DTGVSQNPRHKITKRGQNVTFRCDPISEHNRLYWYRQTLGQGPEFLTYFQNEAQLEKSRLLSDRFSAERPKGSFSTLEIQRTEQGDSAMYLCASSLGDRMNTEAFFGQGTRLTVV.

As to this clonotype: At one end the junction does not follow the germline gene, possibly because of a read error. This sequence joins TRBV3-1 and TRBJ2-7, with D tentatively TRBD1 or TRBD2 (5 bases each). The CDR3 is 11 amino acids. Germline CDR1 reads LGHDT; CDR2 reads YNNKEL (reference sequence). CDR3 DNA: TGTTCCAGCAGCCGGGGCGCCGAGCAGTACTTC. This translates into CSSSRGAEQYF.

Points on this clonotype: A read error may be the cause here, since a much bigger clone is one base away. In DNA, the CDR3 is TGTGCCAGCAGCGACTTGGAGGAGTCGGTAGTCCATGAGCAGTTCTTC. Protein sequence: CASSDLEESVVHEQFF. This rearrangement joins TRBV28 to TRBJ2-1, with D possibly TRBD2 on 5 matching bases. Germline V lookup: CDR1 MDHEN, CDR2 SYDVKM. The CDR3 length is 16 residues. The V end lost 6 bases, the J end lost 8 bases, and 23 bases lay between the germline ends.

This clonotype was recorded many times. The chain combines TRBV5-1 with TRBJ2-1; D remains unclear. V was clipped by 4 bases and J by 0 bases, with 11 bases between them. CDR1 and CDR2 from the germline V gene are SGHRS and YFSETQ. The CDR3 extends over 15 amino acids. The DNA for the CDR3 is TGCGCCAGCAGCACTATCGGTGGCTCCTACAATGAGCAGTTCTTC. Residues: CASSTIGGSYNEQFF.

The rearrangement links TRBV20-1 to TRBJ2-5; weak D call: TRBD2 (5 bases). The CDR3 runs to 14 residues. The germline V gene has CDR1 DFQATT and CDR2 SNEGSKA (reference sequence). The V and J ends lost 5 bases and 1 base respectively, with 14 bases between them. The CDR3 nucleotides are TGCAGTGCTGAGGACTCTCTATCCCAAGAGACCCAGTACTTC. Residues: CSAEDSLSQETQYF.

The table lists this clonotype with a few counts. The chain employs TRBV7-2 and TRBJ2-3; D possibly matches TRBD1 or TRBD2 (5 bases each). CDR3 length: 13 residues. In germline, CDR1 is SGHTA, CDR2 FQGNSA. Trimming took off 4 bases at V and 6 bases at J, with 11 bases between the two ends. The CDR3 loop is CASSSRDGDTQYF. CDR3 bases: TGTGCCAGCAGCTCACGGGACGGGGATACGCAGTATTTT. The complete variable domain, with remaining parts taken from reference TRBV7-2 and TRBJ2-3, reads GAGVSQSPSNKVTEKGKDVELRCDPISGHTALYWYRQSLGQGLEFLIYFQGNSAPDKSGLPSDRFSAERTGGSVSTLTIQRTQQEDSAVYLCASSSRDGDTQYFGPGTRLTVL.

This clonotype was seen repeatedly, ten times or more. V is TRBV12-3 or TRBV12-4 and J is TRBJ1-2, with a tentative D call TRBD1 (5 bases). This CDR3 comprises 12 residues. The V end lost 6 bases, the J end lost 8 bases, and 13 bases lay between the germline ends. CDR3 DNA: TGTGCCAGCAGCCAGATGCGGGGGGGCTACACCTTC. Its translation is CASSQMRGGYTF.

This clonotype came up many times. The chain links TRBV28 to TRBJ2-2; 7 bases are a match to TRBD1. The germline gives CDR1 MDHEN, CDR2 SYDVKM. V was pared by 5 bases and J by 2 bases, with 8 bases of the junction left unmatched. This CDR3 region has 16 residues. The CDR3 DNA sequence: TGTGCCAGCAGTCCGCCTGGGACAGTTAACACCGGGGAGCTGTTTTTT. It codes for CASSPPGTVNTGELFF.

This clonotype has at least ten counts. V gene TRBV18 combines with J gene TRBJ2-6; the D is unclear. The CDR3 length is 16 residues. Deletions cut 2 bases from V and 0 bases from J, with 8 bases between. Germline CDR1 KGHSH, CDR2 LQKENI. Here the CDR3 DNA reads TGTGCCAGCTCACCATTGAGGTACTCTGGGGCCAACGTCCTGACTTTC. It translates to CASSPLRYSGANVLTF.

The J gene is TRBJ1-1, the V gene TRBV20-1; 8 bases are shared with TRBD1. CDR1 is DFQATT and CDR2 is SNEGSKA in the germline V gene (reference sequence). V lost 2 bases and J lost 7; bases outside the gene matches: 3. The CDR3 sequence is 12 residues long. The CDR3 loop is CSARKTGDEAFF. Here the CDR3 DNA reads TGCAGTGCTAGAAAGACAGGGGATGAAGCTTTCTTT.

On this clonotype: Relative to the germline gene, one junction end is altered; a read error may explain this. This sequence joins TRBV15 and TRBJ1-2, with 7 bases aligning to TRBD1. The V gene's germline CDR1 is LNHNV and CDR2 YYDKDF (reference sequence). The CDR3 has 14 amino acids. In nucleotides, the CDR3 is TGTGCTACCAGCAGAGCGGGACAGTGGTATGGCTACACCTTC. This encodes CATSRAGQWYGYTF.